A selection of T cell receptor beta chains follows, all from one sample in a study of shared clonotypes between healthy human individuals. Here immunoSEQ multiplex PCR was the method, and the copy in TCRdb shows in-frame clones only, minus some. The sample includes about a million clones, roughly 80% seen only once; the top ten take 0.7% to 0.95%. What was sequenced was memory CD4+ T cells from PBMCs. The receptors here all came from a man between 18 and 29 years old in good health. Some clones in this sample may be carry-over from other donors' samples. Each CDR3 is given with its conserved first and last residue. A D gene is named only where the DNA matches it firmly. Rows give clone size only sometimes, using once, few, many, or a class for an expanded clone.

clone_size j_call v_call d_call cdr3_nt cdr3_aa
- TRBJ2-1 TRBV5-1 TRBD2 TGCGCCAGCCGACTAGCGGTTACCTACAATGAGCAGTTCTTC CASRLAVTYNEQFF
- TRBJ2-7 TRBV28 TRBD2 TGTGCCAGCAGTCTGGGGACTAGCGGGAGTAGGGAGCAGTACTTC CASSLGTSGSREQYF
- TRBJ1-2 TRBV7-9 TRBD1 TGTGCCAGCAGCTCAGACAGGGGTAGCTATGGCTACACCTTC CASSSDRGSYGYTF
- TRBJ2-3 TRBV30 - TGTGCCTGGGGAAGTGTTTGGGATACGCAGTATTTT CAWGSVWDTQYF
- TRBJ2-5 TRBV5-8 - TGTGCCAGCAGCTTGAATAGAATAGCGCGCAACCAAGAGACCCAGTACTTC CASSLNRIARNQETQYF
few TRBJ1-1 TRBV19 - TGTGCCACCCGTCGTTTAGGGACCTTTGAAGCTTTCTTT CATRRLGTFEAFF
- TRBJ2-5 TRBV18 TRBD2 TGTGCCAGCTCACCTAGGACTAGCCAAGAGACCCAGTACTTC CASSPRTSQETQYF
- TRBJ2-1 TRBV28 TRBD1 TGTGCCAGCAGACCCGGGACAGGCCACTACAATGAGCAGTTCTTC CASRPGTGHYNEQFF
- TRBJ2-3 TRBV19 TRBD2 TGTGCCAGTAGCCCAACCGGCCGGACTAGCGGGAGGGTCACAGATACGCAGTATTTT CASSPTGRTSGRVTDTQYF
few TRBJ2-7 TRBV7-2 - TGTGCCAGCAGCTTACTGGCTCAGAGCTCCTACGAGCAGTACTTC CASSLLAQSSYEQYF
- TRBJ1-5 TRBV7-2 TRBD1 TGTGCCAGCAGCTTAGGGACAGGCAGTCAGCCCCAGCATTTT CASSLGTGSQPQHF
- TRBJ2-7 TRBV7-2 - TGTGCCAGCAGCCCGTCACCCAGGGGCTCCTACGAGCAGTACTTC CASSPSPRGSYEQYF
- TRBJ1-2 TRBV6-1 - TGTGCCAGCAGAAAGGAACAGCCATTTATCTATGGCTACACCTTC CASRKEQPFIYGYTF
- TRBJ2-5 TRBV7-9 - TGTGCCAGCAGCTCGACCGGGGCGGGGTTACAAGAGACCCAGTACTTC CASSSTGAGLQETQYF
- TRBJ1-1 TRBV2 - TGTGCCAGCGGCGTTGAAGGGCCCAACACTGAAGCTTTCTTT CASGVEGPNTEAFF
- TRBJ2-3 TRBV7-2 - TGTGCCAGCAGCTCCCTAGCCAGCACAGATACGCAGTATTTT CASSSLASTDTQYF
- TRBJ1-5 TRBV6-4 - TGTGCCAGCAGTGAAAAACAGGGTTATAGCAATCAGCCCCAGCATTTT CASSEKQGYSNQPQHF
- TRBJ1-1 TRBV7-9 - TGTGCCAGCAGCAAACAGGGTGGCACTGAAGCTTTCTTT CASSKQGGTEAFF
- TRBJ1-1 TRBV5-1 TRBD1 TGCGCCAGCAGCTCCTCAGGGGGCACTGAAGCTTTCTTT CASSSSGGTEAFF
- TRBJ2-4 TRBV4-1 TRBD2 TGCGCCAGCAGCCAAGACCCTAGCGGGAGTATCGGCGAAAACATTCAGTACTTC CASSQDPSGSIGENIQYF
once TRBJ2-1 TRBV7-9 TRBD2 TGTGCCAGCAGCTTGGGCCAAATTGCGGGAGGGCTATTCCATGAGCAGTTCTTC CASSLGQIAGGLFHEQFF
once TRBJ2-3 TRBV7-2 TRBD2 TGTGCCAGCAGCTTTGAAGGGACTAGCGGATCTAGCACAGATACGCAGTATTTT CASSFEGTSGSSTDTQYF
- TRBJ2-1 TRBV4-2 - TGTGCCAGCAGCCAAGATCGGGGTCATGAGCAGTTCTTC CASSQDRGHEQFF
- TRBJ2-5 TRBV27 - TGTGCCAGCAGTCCCCCGTACCAAGAGACCCAGTACTTC CASSPPYQETQYF
- TRBJ2-7 TRBV28 TRBD1 TGTGCCAGCGGACCCGGAGGGACAGGGGCCTACGAGCAGTACTTC CASGPGGTGAYEQYF
- TRBJ2-1 TRBV21-1 - TGTGCCAGCAGCAACCGACTAGCGGGAGGGCCTGGTGAGCAGTTCTTC CASSNRLAGGPGEQFF
- TRBJ2-1 TRBV29-1 - TGCAGCGTTGAAGATCTCTCCGGGACCTCGACCTACAATGAGCAGTTCTTC CSVEDLSGTSTYNEQFF
- TRBJ2-1 TRBV28 - TGTGCCAGCAGTTTAAGGTCTTCGCGGGCATCCTACAATGAGCAGTTCTTC CASSLRSSRASYNEQFF
once TRBJ2-3 TRBV5-1 TRBD2 TGCGCCAGCAGCTTGAGTAGCGGGTGGGCAGATACGCAGTATTTT CASSLSSGWADTQYF
- TRBJ2-5 TRBV4-1 TRBD2 TGCGCCAGCAGCCAAGTCTTAGCGGGAGAACTGGGAGAGACCCAGTACTTC CASSQVLAGELGETQYF
- TRBJ1-3 TRBV28 TRBD1 TGTGCCAGCAGTACAGGGGGCTGGTCTGGAAACACCATATATTTT CASSTGGWSGNTIYF
- TRBJ1-1 TRBV6-6 - TGTGCCAGCAGTTACCGAAACACTGAAGCTTTCTTT CASSYRNTEAFF